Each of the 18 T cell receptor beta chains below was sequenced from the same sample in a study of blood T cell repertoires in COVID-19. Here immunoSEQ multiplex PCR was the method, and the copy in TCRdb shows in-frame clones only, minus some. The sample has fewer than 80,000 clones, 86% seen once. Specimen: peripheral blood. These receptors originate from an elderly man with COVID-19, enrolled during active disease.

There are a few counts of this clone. CDR3 protein: CATWGGGETQYF. The DNA for the CDR3 is TGTGCCACCTGGGGCGGAGGGGAGACCCAGTACTTC. V gene TRBV10-3 combines with J gene TRBJ2-5, with D possibly being TRBD2 (6 bases). V lost 10 bases and J lost 5, with 14 bases in between. The CDR3 has 12 amino acids. Germline-derived CDR1 and CDR2 are ENHRY and SYGVKD.

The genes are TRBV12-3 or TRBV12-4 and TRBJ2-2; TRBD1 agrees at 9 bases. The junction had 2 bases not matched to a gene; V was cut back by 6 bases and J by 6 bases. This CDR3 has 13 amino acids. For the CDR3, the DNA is TGTGCCAGCAGGGGGGACAGGGCCGGGGAGCTGTTTTTT. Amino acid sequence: CASRGDRAGELFF.

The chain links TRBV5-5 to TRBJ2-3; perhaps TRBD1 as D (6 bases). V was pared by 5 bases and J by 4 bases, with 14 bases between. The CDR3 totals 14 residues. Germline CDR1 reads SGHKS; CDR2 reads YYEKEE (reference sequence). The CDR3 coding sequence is TGTGCCAGCAGTCTTGACTGGGGGCCAGATACGCAGTATTTT. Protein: CASSLDWGPDTQYF.

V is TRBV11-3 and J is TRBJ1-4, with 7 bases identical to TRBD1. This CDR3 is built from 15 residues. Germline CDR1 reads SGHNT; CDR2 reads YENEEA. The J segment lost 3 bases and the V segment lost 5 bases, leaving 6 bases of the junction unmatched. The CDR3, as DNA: TGTGCCAGCAGCCGATCGGGACAGTCTAATGAAAAACTGTTTTTT. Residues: CASSRSGQSNEKLFF.

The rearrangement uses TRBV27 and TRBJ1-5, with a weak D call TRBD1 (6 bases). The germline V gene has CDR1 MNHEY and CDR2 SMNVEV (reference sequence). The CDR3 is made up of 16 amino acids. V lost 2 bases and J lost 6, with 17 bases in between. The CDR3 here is CASSLRLSGAGQPQHF. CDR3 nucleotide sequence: TGTGCCAGCAGTTTACGGCTCTCAGGGGCTGGTCAGCCCCAGCATTTT.

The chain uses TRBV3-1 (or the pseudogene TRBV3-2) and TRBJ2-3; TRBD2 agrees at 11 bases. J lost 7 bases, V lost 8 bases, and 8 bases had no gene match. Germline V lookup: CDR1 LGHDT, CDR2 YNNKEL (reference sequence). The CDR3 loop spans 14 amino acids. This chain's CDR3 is CASGLAGGGNTQYF. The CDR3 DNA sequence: TGTGCCAGCGGTCTAGCGGGGGGAGGAAATACGCAGTATTTT.

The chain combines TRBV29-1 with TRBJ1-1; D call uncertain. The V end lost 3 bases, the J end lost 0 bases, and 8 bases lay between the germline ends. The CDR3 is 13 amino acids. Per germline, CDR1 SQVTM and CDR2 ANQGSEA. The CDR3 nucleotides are TGCAGCGTTGAGGTTTACATGAACACTGAAGCTTTCTTT. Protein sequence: CSVEVYMNTEAFF.

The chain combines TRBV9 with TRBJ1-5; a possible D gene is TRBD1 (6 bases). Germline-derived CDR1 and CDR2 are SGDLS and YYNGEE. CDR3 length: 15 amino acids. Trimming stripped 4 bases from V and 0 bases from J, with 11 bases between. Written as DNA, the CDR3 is TGTGCCAGCAGCCCAGGGGCTTATAGCAATCAGCCCCAGCATTTT. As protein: CASSPGAYSNQPQHF.

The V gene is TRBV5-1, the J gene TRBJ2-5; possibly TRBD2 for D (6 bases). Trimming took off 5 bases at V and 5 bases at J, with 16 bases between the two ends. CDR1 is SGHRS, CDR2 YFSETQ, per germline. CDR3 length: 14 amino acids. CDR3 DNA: TGCGCCAGCAGTCTCGTCCCTCGGGGGGAGACCCAGTACTTC. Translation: CASSLVPRGETQYF.

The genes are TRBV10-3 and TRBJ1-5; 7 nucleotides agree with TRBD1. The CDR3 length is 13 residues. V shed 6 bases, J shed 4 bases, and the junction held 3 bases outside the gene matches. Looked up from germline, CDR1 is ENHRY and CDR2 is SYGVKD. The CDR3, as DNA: TGTGCCATCAGAAGGGGGCTAAATCAGCCCCAGCATTTT. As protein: CAIRRGLNQPQHF.

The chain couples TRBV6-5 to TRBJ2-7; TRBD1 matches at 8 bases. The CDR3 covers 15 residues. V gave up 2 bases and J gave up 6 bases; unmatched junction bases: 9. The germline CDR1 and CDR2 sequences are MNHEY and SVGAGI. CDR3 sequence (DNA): TGTGCCAGCAGTTACCGGAGAGGACAGGGATCCGAGCAGTACTTC. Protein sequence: CASSYRRGQGSEQYF.

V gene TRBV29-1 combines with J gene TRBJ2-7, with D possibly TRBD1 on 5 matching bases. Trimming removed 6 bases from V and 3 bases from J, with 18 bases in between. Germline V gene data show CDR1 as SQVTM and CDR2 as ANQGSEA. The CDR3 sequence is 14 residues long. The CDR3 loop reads CSVDIGANNYEQYF. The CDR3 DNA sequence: TGCAGCGTCGATATAGGGGCAAATAACTACGAGCAGTACTTC.

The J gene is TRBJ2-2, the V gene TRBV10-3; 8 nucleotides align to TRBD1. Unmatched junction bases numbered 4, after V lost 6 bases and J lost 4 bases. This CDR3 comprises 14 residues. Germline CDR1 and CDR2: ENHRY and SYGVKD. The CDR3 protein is CAIRGTGGTGELFF. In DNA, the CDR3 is TGTGCCATCAGAGGGACAGGCGGCACCGGGGAGCTGTTTTTT.

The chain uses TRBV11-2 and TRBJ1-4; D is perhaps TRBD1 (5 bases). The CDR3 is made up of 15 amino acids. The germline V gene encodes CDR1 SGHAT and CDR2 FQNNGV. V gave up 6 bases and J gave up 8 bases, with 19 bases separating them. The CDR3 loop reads CASSSGLRVGEKLFF. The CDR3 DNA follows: TGTGCCAGCAGTTCGGGACTCCGGGTTGGGGAAAAACTGTTTTTT.

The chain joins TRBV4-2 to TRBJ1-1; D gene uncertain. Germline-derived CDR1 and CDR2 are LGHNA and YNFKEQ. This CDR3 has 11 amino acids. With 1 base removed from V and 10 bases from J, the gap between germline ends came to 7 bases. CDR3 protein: CASSQGQRAFF. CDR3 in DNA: TGTGCCAGCAGCCAAGGGCAGCGAGCTTTCTTT.

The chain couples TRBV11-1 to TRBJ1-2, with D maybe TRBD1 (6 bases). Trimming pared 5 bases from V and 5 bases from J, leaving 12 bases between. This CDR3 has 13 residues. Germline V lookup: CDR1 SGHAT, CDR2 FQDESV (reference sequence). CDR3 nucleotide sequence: TGTGCCAGCAGCCGAGACCAGGGGTATGGCTACACCTTC. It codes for CASSRDQGYGYTF.

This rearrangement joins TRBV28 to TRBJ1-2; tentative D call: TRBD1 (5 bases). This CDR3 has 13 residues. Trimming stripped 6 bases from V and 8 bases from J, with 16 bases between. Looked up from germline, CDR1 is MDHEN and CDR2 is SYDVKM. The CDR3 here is CASSQRQPLGYTF. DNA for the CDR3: TGTGCCAGCAGCCAAAGACAGCCATTAGGCTACACCTTC.

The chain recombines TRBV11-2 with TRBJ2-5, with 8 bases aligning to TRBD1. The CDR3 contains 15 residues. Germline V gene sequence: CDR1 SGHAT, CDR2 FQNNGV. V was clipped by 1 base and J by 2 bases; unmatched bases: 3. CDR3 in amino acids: CASSLGGTGQETQYF. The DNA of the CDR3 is TGTGCCAGCAGCTTAGGGGGGACAGGACAAGAGACCCAGTACTTC.